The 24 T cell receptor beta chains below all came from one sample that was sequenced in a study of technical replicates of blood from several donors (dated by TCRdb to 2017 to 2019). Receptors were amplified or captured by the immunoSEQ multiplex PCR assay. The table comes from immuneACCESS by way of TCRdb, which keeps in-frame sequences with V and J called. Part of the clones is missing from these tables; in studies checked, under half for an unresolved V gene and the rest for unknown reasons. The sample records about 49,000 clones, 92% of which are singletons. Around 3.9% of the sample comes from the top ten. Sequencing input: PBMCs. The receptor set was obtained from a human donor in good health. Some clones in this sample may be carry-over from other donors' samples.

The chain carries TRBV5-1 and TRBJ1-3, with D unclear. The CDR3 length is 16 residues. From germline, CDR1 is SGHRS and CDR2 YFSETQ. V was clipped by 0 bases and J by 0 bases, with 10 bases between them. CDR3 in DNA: TGCGCCAGCAGCTTGGTCCGGGTGGGCTCTGGAAACACCATATATTTT. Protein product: CASSLVRVGSGNTIYF.

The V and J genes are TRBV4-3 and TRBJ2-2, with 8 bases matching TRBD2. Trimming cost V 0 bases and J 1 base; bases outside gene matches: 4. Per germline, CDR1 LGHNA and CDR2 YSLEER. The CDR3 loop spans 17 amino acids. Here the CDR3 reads CASSQELLAGNTGELFF. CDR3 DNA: TGCGCCAGCAGCCAAGAACTCCTAGCGGGGAACACCGGGGAGCTGTTTTTT.

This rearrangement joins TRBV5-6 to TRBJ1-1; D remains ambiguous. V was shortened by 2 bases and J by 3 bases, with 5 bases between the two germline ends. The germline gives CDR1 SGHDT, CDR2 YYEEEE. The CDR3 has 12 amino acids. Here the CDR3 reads CASSFEYTEAFF. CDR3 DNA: TGTGCCAGCAGCTTTGAGTACACTGAAGCTTTCTTT.

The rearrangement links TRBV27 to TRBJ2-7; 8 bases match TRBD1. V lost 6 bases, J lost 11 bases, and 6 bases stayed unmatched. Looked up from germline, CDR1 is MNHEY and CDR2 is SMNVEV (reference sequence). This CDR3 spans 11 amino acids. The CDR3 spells CASSDRGMKYF. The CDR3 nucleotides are TGTGCCAGCAGCGACAGGGGTATGAAGTACTTC.

CDR3 sequence (DNA): TGTGCCAGCAGCTCTCAGAATCAAGAGACCCAGTACTTC. The encoded protein is CASSSQNQETQYF. V gene TRBV7-9 combines with J gene TRBJ2-5; D remains unclear. This CDR3 comprises 13 residues. With 4 bases removed from V and 2 bases from J, the gap between germline ends came to 8 bases. Germline-derived CDR1 and CDR2 are SEHNR and FQNEAQ (reference sequence).

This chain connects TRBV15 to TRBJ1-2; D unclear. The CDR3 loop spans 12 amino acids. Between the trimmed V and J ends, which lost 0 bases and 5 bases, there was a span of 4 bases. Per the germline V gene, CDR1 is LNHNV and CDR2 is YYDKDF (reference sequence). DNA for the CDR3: TGTGCCACCAGCAGAGACCAATATGGCTACACCTTC. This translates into CATSRDQYGYTF.

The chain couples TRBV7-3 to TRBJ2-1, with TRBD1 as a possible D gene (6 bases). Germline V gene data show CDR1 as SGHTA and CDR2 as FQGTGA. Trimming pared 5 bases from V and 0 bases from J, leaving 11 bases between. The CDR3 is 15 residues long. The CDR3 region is CASSPRQASYNEQFF. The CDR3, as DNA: TGTGCCAGCAGCCCCCGACAGGCCTCCTACAATGAGCAGTTCTTC. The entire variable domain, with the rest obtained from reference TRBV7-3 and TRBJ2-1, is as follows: GAGVSQTPSNKVTEKGKYVELRCDPISGHTALYWYRQSLGQGPEFLIYFQGTGAADDSGLPNDRFFAVRPEGSVSTLKIQRTERGDSAVYLCASSPRQASYNEQFFGPGTRLTVL.

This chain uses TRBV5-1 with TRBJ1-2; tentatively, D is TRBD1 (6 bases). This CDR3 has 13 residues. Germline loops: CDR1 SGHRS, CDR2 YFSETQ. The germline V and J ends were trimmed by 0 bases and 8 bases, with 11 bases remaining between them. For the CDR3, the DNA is TGCGCCAGCAGCTTGGTCGCAGGGGAGGGCTACACCTTC. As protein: CASSLVAGEGYTF.

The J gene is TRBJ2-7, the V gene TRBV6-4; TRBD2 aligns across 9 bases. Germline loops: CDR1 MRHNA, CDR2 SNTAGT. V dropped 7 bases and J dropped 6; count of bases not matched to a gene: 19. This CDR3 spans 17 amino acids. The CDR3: CASIKTGHQWREGEQYF. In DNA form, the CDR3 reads TGTGCCAGCATTAAAACGGGTCACCAATGGCGGGAGGGCGAGCAGTACTTC.

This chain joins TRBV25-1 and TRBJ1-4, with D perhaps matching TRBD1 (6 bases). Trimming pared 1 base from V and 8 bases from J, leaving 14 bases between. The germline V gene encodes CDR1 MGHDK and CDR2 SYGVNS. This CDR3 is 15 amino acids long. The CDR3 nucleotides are TGTGCCAGCAGTGAATCGGGCGGACAGCGGGAAAAACTGTTTTTT. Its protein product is CASSESGGQREKLFF.

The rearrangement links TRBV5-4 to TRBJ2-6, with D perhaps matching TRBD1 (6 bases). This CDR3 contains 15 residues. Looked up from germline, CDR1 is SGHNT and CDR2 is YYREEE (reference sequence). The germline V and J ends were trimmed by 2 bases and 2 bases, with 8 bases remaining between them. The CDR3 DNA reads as TGTGCCAGCAGCTTTACAGGGCCTGGGGCCAACGTCCTGACTTTC. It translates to CASSFTGPGANVLTF.

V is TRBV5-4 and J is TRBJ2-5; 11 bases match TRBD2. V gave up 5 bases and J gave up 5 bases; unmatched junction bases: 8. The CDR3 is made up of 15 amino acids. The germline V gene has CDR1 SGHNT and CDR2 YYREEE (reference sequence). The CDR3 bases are TGTGCCAGCAGTCAAAGACTAGCGGGGACGGAGACCCAGTACTTC. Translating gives CASSQRLAGTETQYF. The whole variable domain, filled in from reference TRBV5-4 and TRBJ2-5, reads ETGVTQSPTHLIKTRGQQVTLRCSSQSGHNTVSWYQQALGQGPQFIFQYYREEENGRGNFPPRFSGLQFPNYSSELNVNALELDDSALYLCASSQRLAGTETQYFGPGTRLLVL.

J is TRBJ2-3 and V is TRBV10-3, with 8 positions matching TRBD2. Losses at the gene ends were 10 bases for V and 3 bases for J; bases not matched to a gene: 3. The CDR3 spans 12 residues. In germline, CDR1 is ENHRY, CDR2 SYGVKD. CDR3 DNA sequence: TGTGCCACCTTAGCGGGAACAGATACGCAGTATTTT. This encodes CATLAGTDTQYF.

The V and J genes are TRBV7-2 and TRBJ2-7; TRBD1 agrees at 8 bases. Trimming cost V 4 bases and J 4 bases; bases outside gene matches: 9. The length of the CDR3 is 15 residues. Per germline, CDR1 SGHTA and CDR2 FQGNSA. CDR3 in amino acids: CASSSPDRAGYEQYF. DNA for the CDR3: TGTGCCAGCAGCTCGCCGGACAGGGCGGGTTACGAGCAGTACTTC. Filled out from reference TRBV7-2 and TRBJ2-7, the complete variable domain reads GAGVSQSPSNKVTEKGKDVELRCDPISGHTALYWYRQSLGQGLEFLIYFQGNSAPDKSGLPSDRFSAERTGGSVSTLTIQRTQQEDSAVYLCASSSPDRAGYEQYFGPGTRLTVT.

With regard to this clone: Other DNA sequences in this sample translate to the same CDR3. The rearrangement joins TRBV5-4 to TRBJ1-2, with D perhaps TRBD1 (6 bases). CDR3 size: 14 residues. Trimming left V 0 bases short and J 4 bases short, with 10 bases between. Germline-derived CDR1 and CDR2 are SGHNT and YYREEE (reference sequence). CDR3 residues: CASSLGQGSYGYTF. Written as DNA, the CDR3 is TGTGCCAGCAGCTTGGGGCAGGGGAGCTATGGCTACACCTTC.

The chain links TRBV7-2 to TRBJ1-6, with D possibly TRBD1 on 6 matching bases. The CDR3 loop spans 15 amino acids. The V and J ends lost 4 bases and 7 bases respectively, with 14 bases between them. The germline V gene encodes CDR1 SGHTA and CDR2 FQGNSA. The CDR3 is CASSSWTVANSPLHF. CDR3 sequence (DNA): TGTGCCAGCAGCTCCTGGACAGTCGCCAATTCACCCCTCCACTTT. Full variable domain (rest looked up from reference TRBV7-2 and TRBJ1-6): GAGVSQSPSNKVTEKGKDVELRCDPISGHTALYWYRQSLGQGLEFLIYFQGNSAPDKSGLPSDRFSAERTGGSVSTLTIQRTQQEDSAVYLCASSSWTVANSPLHFGNGTRLTVT.

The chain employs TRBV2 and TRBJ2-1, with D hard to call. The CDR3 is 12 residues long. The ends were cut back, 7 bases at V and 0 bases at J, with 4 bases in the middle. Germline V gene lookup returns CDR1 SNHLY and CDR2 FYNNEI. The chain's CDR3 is CASTSSYNEQFF. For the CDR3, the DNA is TGTGCCAGCACGAGCTCCTACAATGAGCAGTTCTTC. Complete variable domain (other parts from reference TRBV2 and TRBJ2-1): EPEVTQTPSHQVTQMGQEVILRCVPISNHLYFYWYRQILGQKVEFLVSFYNNEISEKSEIFDDQFSVERPDGSNFTLKIRSTKLEDSAMYFCASTSSYNEQFFGPGTRLTVL.

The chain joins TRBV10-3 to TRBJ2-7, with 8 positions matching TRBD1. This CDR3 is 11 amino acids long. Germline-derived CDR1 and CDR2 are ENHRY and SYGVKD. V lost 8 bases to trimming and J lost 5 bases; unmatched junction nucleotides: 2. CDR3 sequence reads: CAIQDRDEQYF. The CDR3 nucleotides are TGTGCCATCCAGGACAGGGACGAGCAGTACTTC.

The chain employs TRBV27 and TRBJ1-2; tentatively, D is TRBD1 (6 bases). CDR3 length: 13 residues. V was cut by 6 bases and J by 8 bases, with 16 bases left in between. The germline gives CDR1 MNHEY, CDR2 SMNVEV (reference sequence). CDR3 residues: CASSPQVGGGYTF. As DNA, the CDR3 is TGTGCCAGCAGCCCCCAGGTAGGGGGAGGCTACACCTTC.

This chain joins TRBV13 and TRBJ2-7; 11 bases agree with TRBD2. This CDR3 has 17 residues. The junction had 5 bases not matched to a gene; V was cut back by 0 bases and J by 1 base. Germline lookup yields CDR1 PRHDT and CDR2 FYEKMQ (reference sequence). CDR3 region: CASSLGLAGVRSYEQYF. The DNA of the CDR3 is TGTGCCAGCAGCTTAGGACTAGCGGGAGTTAGATCCTACGAGCAGTACTTC.

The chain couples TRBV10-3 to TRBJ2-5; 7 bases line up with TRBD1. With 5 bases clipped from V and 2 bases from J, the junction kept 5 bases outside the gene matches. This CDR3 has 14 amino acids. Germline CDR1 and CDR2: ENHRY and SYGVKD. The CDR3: CAISKPGGQETQYF. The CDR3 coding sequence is TGTGCCATCAGTAAACCAGGGGGTCAAGAGACCCAGTACTTC.

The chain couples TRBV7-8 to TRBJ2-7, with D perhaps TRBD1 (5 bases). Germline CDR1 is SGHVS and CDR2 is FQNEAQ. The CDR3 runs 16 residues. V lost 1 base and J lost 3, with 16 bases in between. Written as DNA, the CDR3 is TGTGCCAGCAGCTTAGTGGTTAGGGGCCGCTTCTACGAGCAGTACTTC. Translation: CASSLVVRGRFYEQYF.

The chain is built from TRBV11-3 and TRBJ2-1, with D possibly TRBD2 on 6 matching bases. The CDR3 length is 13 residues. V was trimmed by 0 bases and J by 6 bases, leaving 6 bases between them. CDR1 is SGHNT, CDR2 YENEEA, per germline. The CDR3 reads CASSLELANEQFF. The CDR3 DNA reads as TGTGCCAGCAGCTTAGAACTAGCCAATGAGCAGTTCTTC.

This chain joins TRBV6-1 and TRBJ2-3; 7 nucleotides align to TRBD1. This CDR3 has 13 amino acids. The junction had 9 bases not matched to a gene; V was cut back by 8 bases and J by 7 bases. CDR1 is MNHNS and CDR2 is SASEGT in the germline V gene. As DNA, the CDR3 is TGTGCCAGCCGGGGACAGATCGTATATACGCAGTATTTT. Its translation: CASRGQIVYTQYF.